This record covers a single TCR beta chain. Antigen: not known. Unique molecular identifiers were incorporated into the prepared TCRbeta library. TCRdb re-called the PCR reads with MiXCR, one entry per CDR3 protein. The data show approximately 800,000 distinct CDR3 sequences, with less than 20% seen just once and approximately 5% held by the top ten. The data were obtained in a study of T-cell reconstitution after alpha-beta-depleted transplantation in children. The study, taken as a whole, reports: Surviving recipient T cells and thymic progenitors underlay high day-60 TCRbeta diversity in some patients. Reportedly, only several hundred clones from non-depleted graft cells drove alpha-beta T-cell counts at about two months. The main origin of T-cell counts and diversity one year after transplant was newly produced T cells.

The source of this sequence is a male patient younger than 18 who had a stem cell transplant for acute lymphoblastic leukemia, so the T cells may come from the graft donor. The material sequenced was PBMCs, mostly from graft donor cells, taken 360 days after TCRalphabeta/CD19-depleted stem cell transplant.

The CDR3 region is CATSREPSGQETQYF. The CDR3 DNA reads as TGTGCCACCAGCAGAGAACCCTCAGGTCAAGAGACCCAGTACTTC. The genes are TRBV15 and TRBJ2-5, with D unresolved. CDR1 and CDR2 from the germline V gene are LNHNV and YYDKDF (reference sequence). V lost 0 bases to trimming and J lost 2 bases, with 10 bases between them. This CDR3 has 15 residues. Full variable domain (outside the CDR3, taken from reference TRBV15 and TRBJ2-5): DAMVIQNPRYQVTQFGKPVTLSCSQTLNHNVMYWYQQKSSQAPKLLFHYYDKDFNNEADTPDNFQSRRPNTSFCFLDIRSPGLGDTAMYLCATSREPSGQETQYFGPGTRLLVL.